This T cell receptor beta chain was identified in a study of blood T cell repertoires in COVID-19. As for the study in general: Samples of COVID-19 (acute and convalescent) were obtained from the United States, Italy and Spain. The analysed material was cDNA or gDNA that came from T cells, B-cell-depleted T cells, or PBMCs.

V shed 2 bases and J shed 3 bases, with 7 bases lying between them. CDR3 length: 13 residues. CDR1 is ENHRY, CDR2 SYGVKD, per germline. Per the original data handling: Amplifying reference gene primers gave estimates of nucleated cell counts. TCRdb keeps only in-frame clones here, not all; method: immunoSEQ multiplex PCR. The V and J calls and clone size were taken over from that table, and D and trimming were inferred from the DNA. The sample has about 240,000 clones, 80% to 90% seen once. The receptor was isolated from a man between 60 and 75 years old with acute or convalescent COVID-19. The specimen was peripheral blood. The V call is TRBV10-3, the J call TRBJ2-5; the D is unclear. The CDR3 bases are TGTGCCATCAGTGAGGCGGTCGAAGAGACCCAGTACTTC. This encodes CAISEAVEETQYF.